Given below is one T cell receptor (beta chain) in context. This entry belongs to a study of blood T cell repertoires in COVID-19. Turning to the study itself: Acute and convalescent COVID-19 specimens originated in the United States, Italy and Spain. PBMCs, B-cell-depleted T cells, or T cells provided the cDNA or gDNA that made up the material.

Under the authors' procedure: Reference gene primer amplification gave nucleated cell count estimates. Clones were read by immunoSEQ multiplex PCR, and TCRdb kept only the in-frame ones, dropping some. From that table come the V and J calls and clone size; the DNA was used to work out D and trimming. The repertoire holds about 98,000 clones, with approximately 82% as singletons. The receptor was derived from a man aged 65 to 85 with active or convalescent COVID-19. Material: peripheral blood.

In DNA form, the CDR3 reads TGTGCCAGCAGCTTAGCCGCAGGGGGTGGAGGGGCCAACGTCCTGACTTTC. This encodes CASSLAAGGGGANVLTF. The chain has TRBV11-2 and TRBJ2-6; 7 bases are shared with TRBD1. The CDR3 is 17 amino acids. The germline CDR1 and CDR2 sequences are SGHAT and FQNNGV. V shed 1 base and J 4 bases; nucleotides not matched to a gene: 7.